What follows are 14 T cell receptor beta chains derived from one specimen sequenced in a study of blood T cells in healthy people across ages. Together with a sample-barcoded 5' primer, a J-beta primer mix was included in a second PCR lasting about 7 to 11 cycles. Each CDR3 protein gets one entry after TCRdb re-called the 5' RACE reads with MiXCR. The data hold more than 800,000 distinct CDR3 sequences, with around 26% observed a single time. The specimen sequenced was blood. The receptors shown here come from a woman aged 80 or over in good health.

Details on this clonotype: This may come from a read error, since a much larger clone is one base off. This chain links TRBV7-2 with TRBJ2-5; 14 nucleotides align to TRBD2. The J call is doubtful: the DNA matches TRBJ2-7 better. Germline V gives CDR1 SGHTA, CDR2 FQGNSA. This CDR3 contains 17 residues. CDR3 nucleotides: TGTGCCTGCAGCTTTCCCCGGACTAGCGGGGGGAGGTACGAGCAGTACTTC. It yields the protein CACSFPRTSGGRYEQYF.

This clonotype was counted only a few times. A much larger clone differs by one base, so this may be a read error. This rearrangement joins TRBV5-1 to TRBJ2-1; unclear D gene. This CDR3 is built from 14 residues. V gave up 4 bases and J gave up 13 bases, with 21 bases separating them. Germline V lookup: CDR1 SGHRS, CDR2 YFSETQ. This CDR3 is CASSPGLPPETQFF. For the CDR3, the DNA is TGCGCCAGCAGCCCCGGCCTCCCCCCAGAGACCCAGTTCTTC.

CDR3 coding DNA: TGTGCCAGCAGCTTAGGTGGACTAGCGGGGGGCGACCGGGAGCTGTTTTTT. Translation gives CASSLGGLAGGDRELFF. This chain uses TRBV7-9 with TRBJ2-2; 14 bases align to TRBD2. CDR1 is SEHNR and CDR2 is FQNEAQ in the germline V gene (reference sequence). V was pared by 1 base and J by 9 bases, with 7 bases of the junction left unmatched. The length of the CDR3 is 17 residues.

Concerning this clonotype itself: This may come from a read error, since a much larger clone is one base off. The chain uses TRBV24-1 and TRBJ2-5; D ambiguous. CDR3 length: 14 residues. Per the germline V gene, CDR1 is KGHDR and CDR2 is SFDVKD. The CDR3 DNA reads as TGTGCCACCAGTGGTTTGACGGCAGAAGTGACCCAGTACTTC. Protein product: CATSGLTAEVTQYF.

This clonotype was counted many times. The gene calls are TRBV7-2 and TRBJ2-1; 8 nucleotides agree with TRBD2. J lost 7 bases, V lost 5 bases, and 10 bases had no gene match. CDR1 is SGHTA, CDR2 FQGNSA, per germline. This CDR3 has 15 residues. CDR3 DNA: TGTGCCAGCAGCGTGTGGAGCGGGGGAGGGAATGAGCAGTTCTTC. Translating gives CASSVWSGGGNEQFF.

This clonotype was counted between two and nine times. The V gene is TRBV20-1, the J gene TRBJ1-6; D is possibly TRBD1 (6 bases). V was clipped by 2 bases and J by 0 bases, with 11 bases between them. Germline assignment: CDR1 DFQATT and CDR2 SNEGSKA (reference sequence). CDR3 length equals 16 residues. The CDR3 DNA reads TGCAGTGCTAGAAATACAGGGAGCTCCTATAATTCACCCCTCCACTTT. Amino acids: CSARNTGSSYNSPLHF.

J is TRBJ1-2 and V is TRBV14, with D possibly being TRBD1 (6 bases). The length of the CDR3 is 15 residues. Germline values: CDR1 SGHDN, CDR2 FVKESK. Trimming took off 0 bases at V and 5 bases at J, with 13 bases between the two ends. The CDR3, as DNA: TGTGCCAGCAGCCAAGAGTTGGGGGCTGTTTATGGCTACACCTTC. As protein: CASSQELGAVYGYTF.

The chain combines TRBV2 with TRBJ2-7; D possibly corresponds to TRBD2 (5 bases). The CDR3 is made up of 15 amino acids. Germline V gene lookup returns CDR1 SNHLY and CDR2 FYNNEI. Trimming pared 3 bases from V and 7 bases from J, leaving 19 bases between. CDR3 loop: CASSESGLSYNEQYF. The CDR3 DNA reads as TGTGCCAGCAGTGAGTCAGGACTCTCCTACAATGAGCAGTACTTC.

This clonotype was seen repeatedly, ten times or more. The chain uses TRBV5-1 and TRBJ2-1; TRBD1 aligns across 11 bases. Germline values: CDR1 SGHRS, CDR2 YFSETQ. V trimming: 4 bases; J trimming: 5 bases; junction bases outside the gene matches: 5. The CDR3 loop spans 15 amino acids. CDR3 sequence (DNA): TGCGCCAGCAGCCCAGGACAGGGGGCCCACAATGAGCAGTTCTTC. Amino acids: CASSPGQGAHNEQFF.

This clonotype was observed many times. The CDR3 protein is CSAAGQTNTEAFF. The CDR3 bases are TGCAGTGCTGCGGGACAGACCAACACTGAAGCTTTCTTT. This chain links TRBV20-1 with TRBJ1-1, with TRBD1 identical over 7 bases. The V and J ends lost 5 bases and 2 bases, in that order; junction bases with no gene match: 5. The germline CDR1 and CDR2 sequences are DFQATT and SNEGSKA (reference sequence). The CDR3 runs 13 residues.

The sample holds a few counts of this clonotype. The chain recombines TRBV19 with TRBJ2-3; TRBD2 agrees at 8 bases. The CDR3 length is 16 residues. Germline V gives CDR1 LNHDA, CDR2 SQIVND (reference sequence). V lost 6 bases to trimming and J lost 0 bases; unmatched junction nucleotides: 8. Here the CDR3 reads CASSPRGGSSTDTQYF. CDR3 bases: TGTGCCAGTAGCCCACGGGGGGGATCTAGCACAGATACGCAGTATTTT.

This clonotype came up many times. The chain recombines TRBV5-1 with TRBJ1-2; perhaps TRBD1 as D (6 bases). Germline values: CDR1 SGHRS, CDR2 YFSETQ. This CDR3 is 15 amino acids long. Trimming removed 5 bases from V and 5 bases from J, with 19 bases in between. The CDR3 nucleotides are TGCGCCAGCAGATTGACGGACGGGGGCGGATATGGCTACACCTTC. Protein: CASRLTDGGGYGYTF.

This clonotype was picked up many times. The rearrangement joins TRBV6-6 to TRBJ2-7; 7 bases are shared with TRBD1. V shed 0 bases, J shed 3 bases, and the junction held 5 bases outside the gene matches. The CDR3 is 15 residues long. Germline CDR1 and CDR2: MNHNY and SVGAGI (reference sequence). The CDR3 DNA follows: TGTGCCAGCAGTTACTCGAAGGGACAGTTCTACGAGCAGTACTTC. This encodes CASSYSKGQFYEQYF.

In its sample, this clonotype was seen many times. The V call is TRBV2, the J call TRBJ2-7; no firm D call. V lost 1 base and J lost 3, with 4 bases in between. Germline loops: CDR1 SNHLY, CDR2 FYNNEI. The CDR3 has 12 amino acids. For the CDR3, the DNA is TGTGCCAGCAGTGAAGGGGGCTACGAGCAGTACTTC. As protein: CASSEGGYEQYF.